This TCR beta chain was obtained from a study of cytomegalovirus exposure and HLA in healthy donors. The study ran its PCR with 60 Vbeta and 13 Jbeta primers. The repertoire was sequenced with immunoSEQ multiplex PCR; TCRdb's copy has only in-frame clones and lacks some. The data contain about 120,000 clones, about 75% of them singletons. The CDR3 sequence is 18 residues long. The V gene's germline CDR1 is MDHEN and CDR2 SYDVKM. V dropped 5 bases and J dropped 5; count of bases not matched to a gene: 19. The sample consisted of PBMCs. This chain connects TRBV28 to TRBJ1-2; 8 bases are a match to TRBD1. This TCR was recovered from a middle-aged woman in good health and CMV-seropositive. This CDR3 reads CASSLPPARDRLGYGYTF. The CDR3 nucleotides are TGTGCCAGCAGTCTACCCCCGGCCCGGGACAGGCTAGGATATGGCTACACCTTC.